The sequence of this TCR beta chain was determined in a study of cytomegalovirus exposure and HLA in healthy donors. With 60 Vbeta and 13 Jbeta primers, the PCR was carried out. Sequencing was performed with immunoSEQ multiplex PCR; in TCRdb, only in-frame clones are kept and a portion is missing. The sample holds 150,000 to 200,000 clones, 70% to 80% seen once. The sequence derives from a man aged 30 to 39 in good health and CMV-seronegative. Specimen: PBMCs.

CDR3 loop: CASSVGSTFSYEQYF. CDR3 nucleotides: TGTGCCAGCAGCGTAGGGTCAACTTTTTCCTACGAGCAGTACTTC. The V call is TRBV9, the J call TRBJ2-7; D remains unclear. Trimming removed 0 bases at V and 1 base at J, with 11 bases between. This CDR3 has 15 residues. Germline values: CDR1 SGDLS, CDR2 YYNGEE.